This T cell receptor (beta chain) emerged from a study of spatial heterogeneity in lung cancer. Study-wide context: Each time, sequencing found more beta-chain sequences than alpha-chain sequences. Findings and caveats of the study: Tumor mutation counts were tracked by expanded intratumoral alpha and beta TCR counts.

Specified time point: sample taken at primary tumor resection. The donor population consisted of approximately 68 patients with untreated, early-stage non-small cell lung cancer. TCRs were sequenced from unsorted whole RNA of tumor, nontumor lung or PBMC. MiXCR, run by TCRdb on the 5' RACE reads, gives a single entry per CDR3 protein. The table shows 15,000 or so distinct CDR3 sequences, with 4.7% occurring only once. The junction had 7 bases not matched to a gene; V was cut back by 7 bases and J by 4 bases. This CDR3 has 13 amino acids. Germline-derived CDR1 and CDR2 are DFQATT and SNEGSKA (reference sequence). This clonotype came up many times. What it binds is unknown. This beta chain is a stray sequence in a library constructed for alpha chains; its clone size is not meaningful.

The chain links TRBV20-1 to TRBJ2-7, with 10 bases lining up with TRBD1. The sample here was lung tumor tissue, taken at surgery. The receptor's source is a female donor with early-stage non-small cell lung cancer. The CDR3 region is CSVPDRGRYEQYF. The CDR3 bases are TGCAGTGTGCCCGACAGGGGGCGATACGAGCAGTACTTC.